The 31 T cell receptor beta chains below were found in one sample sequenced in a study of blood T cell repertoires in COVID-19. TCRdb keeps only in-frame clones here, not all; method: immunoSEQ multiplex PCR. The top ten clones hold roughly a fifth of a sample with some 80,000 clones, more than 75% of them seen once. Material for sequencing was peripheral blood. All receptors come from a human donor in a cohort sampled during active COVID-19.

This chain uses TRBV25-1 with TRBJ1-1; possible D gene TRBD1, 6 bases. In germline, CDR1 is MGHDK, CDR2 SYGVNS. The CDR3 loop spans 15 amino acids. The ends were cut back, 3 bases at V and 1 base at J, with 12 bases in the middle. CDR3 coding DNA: TGTGCCAGCAGTGACCCAATGACAGGGAACACTGAAGCTTTCTTT. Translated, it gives CASSDPMTGNTEAFF.

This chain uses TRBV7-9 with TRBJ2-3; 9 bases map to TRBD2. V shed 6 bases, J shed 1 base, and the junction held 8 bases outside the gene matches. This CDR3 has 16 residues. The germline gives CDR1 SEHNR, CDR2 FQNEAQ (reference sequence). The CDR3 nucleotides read TGTGCCAGCAGGCTTAGCGGGAGCCCCGGCACAGATACGCAGTATTTT. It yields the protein CASRLSGSPGTDTQYF.

Written as DNA, the CDR3 is TGTGCGGGACAGAGGCCTGGCAATCAGCCCCAGCATTTT. Translated, it gives CAGQRPGNQPQHF. The genes are TRBV28 and TRBJ1-5, with 7 bases lining up with TRBD1. The CDR3 is 13 residues long. Per germline, CDR1 MDHEN and CDR2 SYDVKM.

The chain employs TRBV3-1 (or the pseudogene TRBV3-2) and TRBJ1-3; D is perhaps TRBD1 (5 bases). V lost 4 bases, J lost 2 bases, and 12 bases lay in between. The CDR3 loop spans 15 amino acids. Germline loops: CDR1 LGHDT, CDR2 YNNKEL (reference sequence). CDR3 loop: CASSPQGVAGNTIYF. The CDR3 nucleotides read TGTGCCAGCAGCCCTCAGGGTGTCGCTGGAAACACCATATATTTT.

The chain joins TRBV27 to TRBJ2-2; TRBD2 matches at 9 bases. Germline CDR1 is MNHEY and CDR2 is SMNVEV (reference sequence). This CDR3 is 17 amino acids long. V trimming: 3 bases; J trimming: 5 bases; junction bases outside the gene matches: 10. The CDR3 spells CASSFKRGATGTGELFF. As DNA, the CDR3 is TGTGCCAGCAGTTTCAAGCGGGGGGCAACGGGGACCGGGGAGCTGTTTTTT.

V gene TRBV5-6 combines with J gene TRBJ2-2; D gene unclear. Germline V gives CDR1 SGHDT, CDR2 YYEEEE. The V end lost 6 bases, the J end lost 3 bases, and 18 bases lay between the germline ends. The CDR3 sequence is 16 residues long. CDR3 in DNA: TGTGCCAGCACCCCCAGGATAACAGCTGACACCGGGGAGCTGTTTTTT. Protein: CASTPRITADTGELFF.

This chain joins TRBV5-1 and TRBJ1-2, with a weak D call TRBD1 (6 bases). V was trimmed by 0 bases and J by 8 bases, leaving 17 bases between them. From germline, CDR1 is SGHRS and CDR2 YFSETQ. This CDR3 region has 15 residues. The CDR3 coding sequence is TGCGCCAGCAGCTTGGTAGGGACACAGGTTTACGGCTACACCTTC. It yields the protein CASSLVGTQVYGYTF.

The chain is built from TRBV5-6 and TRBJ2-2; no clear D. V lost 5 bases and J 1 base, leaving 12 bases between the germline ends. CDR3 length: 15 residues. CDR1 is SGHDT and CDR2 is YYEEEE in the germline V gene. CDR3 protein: CASRLLTLNTGELFF. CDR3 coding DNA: TGTGCCAGCAGGCTCTTGACTCTGAACACCGGGGAGCTGTTTTTT.

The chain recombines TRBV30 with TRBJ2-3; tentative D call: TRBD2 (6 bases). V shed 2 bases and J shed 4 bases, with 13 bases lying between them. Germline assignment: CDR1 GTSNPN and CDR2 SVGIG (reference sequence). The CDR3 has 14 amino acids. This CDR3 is CAWSYMAGSDTQYF. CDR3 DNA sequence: TGTGCCTGGAGTTATATGGCGGGGTCAGATACGCAGTATTTT. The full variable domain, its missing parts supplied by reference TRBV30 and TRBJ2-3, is SQTIHQWPATLVQPVGSPLSLECTVEGTSNPNLYWYRQAAGRGLQLLFYSVGIGQISSEVPQNLSASRPQDRQFILSSKKLLLSDSGFYLCAWSYMAGSDTQYFGPGTRLTVL.

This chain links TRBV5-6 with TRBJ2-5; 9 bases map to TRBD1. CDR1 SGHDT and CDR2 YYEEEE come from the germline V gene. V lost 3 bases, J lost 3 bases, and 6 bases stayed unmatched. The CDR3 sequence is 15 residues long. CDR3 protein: CASSWTGDFKETQYF. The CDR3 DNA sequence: TGTGCCAGCAGCTGGACAGGGGACTTTAAAGAGACCCAGTACTTC.

CDR3 loop: CASSTGDNSPLHF. For the CDR3, the DNA is TGTGCCAGCAGTACAGGGGATAATTCACCCCTCCACTTT. The V call is TRBV6-4, the J call TRBJ1-6; 7 nucleotides align to TRBD1. The CDR3 covers 13 residues. V trimming: 5 bases; J trimming: 5 bases; junction bases outside the gene matches: 0. CDR1 and CDR2 from the germline V gene are MRHNA and SNTAGT.

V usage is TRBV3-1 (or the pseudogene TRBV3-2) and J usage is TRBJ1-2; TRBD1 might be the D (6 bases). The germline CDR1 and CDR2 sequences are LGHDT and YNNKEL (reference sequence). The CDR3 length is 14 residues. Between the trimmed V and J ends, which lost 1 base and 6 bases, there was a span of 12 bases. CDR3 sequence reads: CASSQGRGSDGYTF. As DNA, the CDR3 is TGTGCCAGCAGCCAAGGCAGGGGTTCTGATGGCTACACCTTC.

The CDR3 here is CASRGSGQEAFF. The CDR3 nucleotides are TGCGCCAGCAGGGGTTCGGGACAGGAAGCTTTCTTT. The chain joins TRBV5-1 to TRBJ1-1, with 7 bases fitting TRBD1. Germline V CDR1 and CDR2: SGHRS, YFSETQ. J gave up 8 bases and V 5 bases, and 6 bases lay outside the gene matches. The CDR3 extends over 12 amino acids.

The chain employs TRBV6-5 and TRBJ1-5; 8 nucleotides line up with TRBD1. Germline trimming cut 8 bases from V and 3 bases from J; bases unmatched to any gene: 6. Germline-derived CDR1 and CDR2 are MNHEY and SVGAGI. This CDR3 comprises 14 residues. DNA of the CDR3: TGTGCCAGCGGGACCCAGGGGGCCAATCAGCCCCAGCATTTT. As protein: CASGTQGANQPQHF.

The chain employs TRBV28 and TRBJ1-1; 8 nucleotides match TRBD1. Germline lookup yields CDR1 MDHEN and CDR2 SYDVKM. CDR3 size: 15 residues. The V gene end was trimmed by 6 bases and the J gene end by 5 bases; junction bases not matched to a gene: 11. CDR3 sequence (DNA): TGTGCCAGCAGGCCTCAGACAGGGGTAGGGACTGAAGCTTTCTTT. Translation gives CASRPQTGVGTEAFF.

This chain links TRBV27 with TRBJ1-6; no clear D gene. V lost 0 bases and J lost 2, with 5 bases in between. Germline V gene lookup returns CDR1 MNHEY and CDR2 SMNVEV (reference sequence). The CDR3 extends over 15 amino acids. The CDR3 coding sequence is TGTGCCAGCAGTTTATCGGTAGCCTATAATTCACCCCTCCACTTT. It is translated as CASSLSVAYNSPLHF.

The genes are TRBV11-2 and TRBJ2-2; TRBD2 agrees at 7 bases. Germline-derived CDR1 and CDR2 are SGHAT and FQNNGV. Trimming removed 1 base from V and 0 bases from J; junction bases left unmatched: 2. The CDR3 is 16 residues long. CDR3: CASSLAGTTNTGELFF. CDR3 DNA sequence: TGTGCCAGCAGCTTAGCCGGGACTACGAACACCGGGGAGCTGTTTTTT.

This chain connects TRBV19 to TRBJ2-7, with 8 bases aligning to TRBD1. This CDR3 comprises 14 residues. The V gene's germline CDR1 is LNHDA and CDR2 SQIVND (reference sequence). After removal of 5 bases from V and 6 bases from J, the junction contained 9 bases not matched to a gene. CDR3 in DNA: TGTGCCAGTAGTTCCCATCCAGGGGGCGGCGAGCAGTACTTC. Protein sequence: CASSSHPGGGEQYF.

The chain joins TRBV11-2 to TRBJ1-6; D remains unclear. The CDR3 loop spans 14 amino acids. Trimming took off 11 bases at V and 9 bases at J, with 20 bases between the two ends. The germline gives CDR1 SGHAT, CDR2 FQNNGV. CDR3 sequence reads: CAPSMGRRCSPLHF. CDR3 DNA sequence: TGTGCCCCATCAATGGGCAGGCGTTGTTCACCCCTCCACTTT.

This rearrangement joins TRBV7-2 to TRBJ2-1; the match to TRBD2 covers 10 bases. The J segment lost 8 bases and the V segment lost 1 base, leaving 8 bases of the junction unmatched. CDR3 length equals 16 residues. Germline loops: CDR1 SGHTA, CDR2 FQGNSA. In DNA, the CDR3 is TGTGCCAGCAGCTTAGTGGGTAGCGGGGGGCACCATGAGCAGTTCTTC. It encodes CASSLVGSGGHHEQFF.

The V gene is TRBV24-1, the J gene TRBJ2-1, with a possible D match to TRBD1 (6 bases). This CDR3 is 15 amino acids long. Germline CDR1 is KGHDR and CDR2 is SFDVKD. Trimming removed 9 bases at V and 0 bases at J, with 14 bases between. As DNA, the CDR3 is TGTGCCACCCAGGGACAAGGGAGCTCCTACAATGAGCAGTTCTTC. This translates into CATQGQGSSYNEQFF.

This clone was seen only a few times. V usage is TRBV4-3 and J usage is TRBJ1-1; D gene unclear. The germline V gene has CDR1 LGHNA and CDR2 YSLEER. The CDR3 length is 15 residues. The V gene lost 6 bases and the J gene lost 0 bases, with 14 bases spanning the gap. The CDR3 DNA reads TGCGCCAGCAGGAGGGAGGTCAAACTGAACACTGAAGCTTTCTTT. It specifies CASRREVKLNTEAFF.

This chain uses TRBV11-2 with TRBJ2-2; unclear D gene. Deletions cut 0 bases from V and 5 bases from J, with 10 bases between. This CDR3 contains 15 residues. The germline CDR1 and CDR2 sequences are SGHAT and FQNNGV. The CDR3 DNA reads TGTGCCAGCAGCTTAGAGGCCTTGGAGACCGGGGAGCTGTTTTTT. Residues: CASSLEALETGELFF.

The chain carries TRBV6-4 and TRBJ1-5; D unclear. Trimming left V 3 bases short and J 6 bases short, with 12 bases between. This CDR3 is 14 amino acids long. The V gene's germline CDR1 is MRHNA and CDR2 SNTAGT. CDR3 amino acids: CASSEAALGQPQHF. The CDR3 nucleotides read TGTGCCAGCAGTGAGGCGGCTTTGGGTCAGCCCCAGCATTTT.

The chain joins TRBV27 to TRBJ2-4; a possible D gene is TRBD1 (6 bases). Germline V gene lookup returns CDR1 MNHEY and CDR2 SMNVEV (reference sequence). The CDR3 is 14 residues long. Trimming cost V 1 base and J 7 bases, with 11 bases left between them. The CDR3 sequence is CASSLFKDSNIQYF. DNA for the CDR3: TGTGCCAGCAGTTTATTTAAGGACAGCAACATTCAGTACTTC.

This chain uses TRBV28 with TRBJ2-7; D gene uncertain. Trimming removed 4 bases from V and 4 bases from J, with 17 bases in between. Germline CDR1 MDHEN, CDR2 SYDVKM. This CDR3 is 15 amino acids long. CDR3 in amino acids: CASSSPRDPQYEQYF. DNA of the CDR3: TGTGCCAGCAGTTCGCCCCGAGACCCACAGTACGAGCAGTACTTC.

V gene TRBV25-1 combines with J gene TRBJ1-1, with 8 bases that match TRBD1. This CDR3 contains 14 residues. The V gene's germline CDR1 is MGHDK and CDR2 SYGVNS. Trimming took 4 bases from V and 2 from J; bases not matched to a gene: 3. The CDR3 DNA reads TGTGCCAGCAGTGCAGACAGGGGAAACACTGAAGCTTTCTTT. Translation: CASSADRGNTEAFF. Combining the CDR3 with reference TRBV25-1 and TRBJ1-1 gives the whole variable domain EADIYQTPRYLVIGTGKKITLECSQTMGHDKMYWYQQDPGMELHLIHYSYGVNSTEKGDLSSESTVSRIRTEHFPLTLESARPSHTSQYLCASSADRGNTEAFFGQGTRLTVV.

This CDR3 is CASGPGQPNEKLFF. Here the CDR3 DNA reads TGCGCCAGCGGACCGGGACAGCCTAATGAAAAACTGTTTTTT. J is TRBJ1-4 and V is TRBV5-1; TRBD1 matches 7 bases. The V and J ends lost 7 bases and 3 bases, in that order; junction bases with no gene match: 6. There are 14 residues in the CDR3. The germline V gene has CDR1 SGHRS and CDR2 YFSETQ. Full variable domain (missing parts from reference TRBV5-1 and TRBJ1-4): KAGVTQTPRYLIKTRGQQVTLSCSPISGHRSVSWYQQTPGQGLQFLFEYFSETQRNKGNFPGRFSGRQFSNSRSEMNVSTLELGDSALYLCASGPGQPNEKLFFGSGTQLSVL.

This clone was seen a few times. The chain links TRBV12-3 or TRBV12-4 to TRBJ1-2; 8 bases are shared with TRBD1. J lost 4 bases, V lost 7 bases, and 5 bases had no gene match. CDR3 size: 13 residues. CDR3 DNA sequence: TGTGCCAGCACCGAAGGACAGGGCTATGGCTACACCTTC. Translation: CASTEGQGYGYTF.

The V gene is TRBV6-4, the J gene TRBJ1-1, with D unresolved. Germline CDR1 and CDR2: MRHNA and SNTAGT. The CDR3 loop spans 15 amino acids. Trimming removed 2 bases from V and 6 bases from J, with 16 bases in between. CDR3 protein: CASSDATCDVAEAFF. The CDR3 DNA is TGTGCCAGCAGTGACGCTACTTGTGATGTGGCTGAAGCTTTCTTT.

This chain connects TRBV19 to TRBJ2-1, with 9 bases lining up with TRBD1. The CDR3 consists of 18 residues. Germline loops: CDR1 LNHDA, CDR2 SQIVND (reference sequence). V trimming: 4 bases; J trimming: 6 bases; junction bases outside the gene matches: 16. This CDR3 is CASSNRYPGTGSLNEQFF. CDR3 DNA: TGTGCCAGTAGTAACCGTTACCCCGGGACAGGGTCCCTCAATGAGCAGTTCTTC.